These 30 T cell receptor beta chains originate from one sample sequenced in a study of cytomegalovirus exposure and HLA in healthy donors. Profiling relied on immunoSEQ multiplex PCR, and the TCRdb table lists in-frame clones only, not all of them. The table has 100,000 to 150,000 clones, around nine tenths seen once. Sequencing was carried out using PBMCs. These receptor sequences come from a woman aged 18-35 years in good health and CMV-seronegative.

This chain joins TRBV13 and TRBJ2-3; possible D gene TRBD1, 6 bases. This CDR3 is 15 amino acids long. The V gene lost 4 bases and the J gene lost 2 bases, with 13 bases spanning the gap. CDR1 and CDR2 from the germline V gene are PRHDT and FYEKMQ (reference sequence). DNA for the CDR3: TGTGCCAGCAGCTCGAAGGACAGATCCACAGATACGCAGTATTTT. It codes for CASSSKDRSTDTQYF.

The chain uses TRBV4-2 and TRBJ1-4, with 8 bases aligning to TRBD1. V shed 4 bases, J shed 7 bases, and the junction held 11 bases outside the gene matches. The germline V gene encodes CDR1 LGHNA and CDR2 YNFKEQ. The CDR3 totals 16 residues. The CDR3 is CASSPGSQGAVEKLFF. In nucleotides, the CDR3 is TGTGCCAGCAGCCCGGGTTCTCAGGGGGCAGTTGAAAAACTGTTTTTT.

V is TRBV7-9 and J is TRBJ2-2, with 14 positions matching TRBD2. CDR1 and CDR2 from the germline V gene are SEHNR and FQNEAQ (reference sequence). The CDR3 sequence is 18 residues long. V dropped 5 bases and J dropped 3; count of bases not matched to a gene: 8. This chain's CDR3 is CASSRGTSGSFDTGELFF. CDR3 DNA sequence: TGTGCCAGCAGCCGAGGGACTAGCGGGAGTTTTGACACCGGGGAGCTGTTTTTT.

The gene calls are TRBV7-9 and TRBJ2-2, with 9 bases that match TRBD1. Trimming removed 5 bases from V and 2 bases from J; junction bases left unmatched: 3. The CDR3 extends over 15 amino acids. Per germline, CDR1 SEHNR and CDR2 FQNEAQ (reference sequence). CDR3 bases: TGTGCCAGCAGCCCGGGACAGGGAAACACCGGGGAGCTGTTTTTT. This sequence encodes CASSPGQGNTGELFF.

V is TRBV7-9 and J is TRBJ2-4, with 9 nucleotides matching TRBD2. V was clipped by 4 bases and J by 8 bases; unmatched bases: 9. CDR3 length: 15 amino acids. CDR1 is SEHNR and CDR2 is FQNEAQ in the germline V gene (reference sequence). The CDR3 DNA reads TGTGCCAGCAGCTCCCTAGCGGGAATGGTAGACATTCAGTACTTC. This encodes CASSSLAGMVDIQYF.

The chain carries TRBV30 and TRBJ2-3, with D tentatively TRBD2 (6 bases). Germline-derived CDR1 and CDR2 are GTSNPN and SVGIG (reference sequence). Trimming pared 3 bases from V and 2 bases from J, leaving 21 bases between. This CDR3 contains 17 residues. CDR3: CAWRERTGLVYTDTQYF. The CDR3 bases are TGTGCCTGGAGAGAGAGAACGGGACTCGTATACACAGATACGCAGTATTTT.

The chain links TRBV11-3 to TRBJ2-1; D possibly corresponds to TRBD2 (5 bases). Germline CDR1 and CDR2: SGHNT and YENEEA. The CDR3 is made up of 15 amino acids. The germline V and J ends were trimmed by 2 bases and 8 bases, with 16 bases remaining between them. The CDR3 DNA is TGTGCCAGCAGCTTAAGGTCACTAGGGTACGATGAGCAGTTCTTC. It yields the protein CASSLRSLGYDEQFF. The variable domain in full, with the rest retrieved from reference TRBV11-3 and TRBJ2-1, is EAGVVQSPRYKIIEKKQPVAFWCNPISGHNTLYWYLQNLGQGPELLIRYENEEAVDDSQLPKDRFSAERLKGVDSTLKIQPAELGDSAVYLCASSLRSLGYDEQFFGPGTRLTVL.

This sequence joins TRBV6-4 and TRBJ2-2; no clear D. Germline V gives CDR1 MRHNA, CDR2 SNTAGT. Between the trimmed V and J ends, which lost 0 bases and 6 bases, there was a span of 5 bases. This CDR3 has 13 residues. CDR3: CASSDSSSGELFF. DNA of the CDR3: TGTGCCAGCAGTGACTCATCCTCCGGGGAGCTGTTTTTT.

CDR3 nucleotide sequence: TGTGCCAGCAGCGATCTCATAGCGGGACTTACCGGGGAGCTGTTTTTT. As protein: CASSDLIAGLTGELFF. This chain connects TRBV28 to TRBJ2-2, with 8 bases lining up with TRBD2. CDR1 and CDR2 (germline): MDHEN, SYDVKM. The V gene end was trimmed by 6 bases and the J gene end by 5 bases; junction bases not matched to a gene: 11. CDR3 length: 16 amino acids.

V is TRBV6-5 and J is TRBJ2-1, with 10 bases fitting TRBD2. Germline assignment: CDR1 MNHEY and CDR2 SVGAGI. This CDR3 region has 16 residues. V dropped 0 bases and J dropped 3; count of bases not matched to a gene: 2. CDR3 in amino acids: CASSYSSSGGYNEQFF. The CDR3 DNA reads TGTGCCAGCAGTTACTCGTCTAGCGGGGGCTACAATGAGCAGTTCTTC.

V is TRBV7-9 and J is TRBJ2-1; maybe TRBD2 (6 bases). The CDR3 loop spans 17 amino acids. Germline V lookup: CDR1 SEHNR, CDR2 FQNEAQ (reference sequence). Trimming shortened V by 5 bases and J by 4 bases, and 21 bases separated the two germline ends. The CDR3: CASSTRGSSGLYNEQFF. CDR3 sequence (DNA): TGTGCCAGCAGCACCCGGGGGAGCTCCGGCCTTTACAATGAGCAGTTCTTC. The whole variable domain, remainder taken from reference TRBV7-9 and TRBJ2-1, is DTGVSQNPRHKITKRGQNVTFRCDPISEHNRLYWYRQTLGQGPEFLTYFQNEAQLEKSRLLSDRFSAERPKGSFSTLEIQRTEQGDSAMYLCASSTRGSSGLYNEQFFGPGTRLTVL.

The chain recombines TRBV9 with TRBJ1-1, with 7 bases aligning to TRBD1. CDR3 length: 15 residues. Germline CDR1 and CDR2: SGDLS and YYNGEE. V dropped 7 bases and J dropped 1; count of bases not matched to a gene: 10. Here the CDR3 DNA reads TGTGCCAGCCACAGGGGCCACGGGTCGAACACTGAAGCTTTCTTT. Protein product: CASHRGHGSNTEAFF.

The V and J genes are TRBV19 and TRBJ2-5, with TRBD1 matching over 7 bases. V lost 5 bases and J lost 5; bases outside the gene matches: 8. The CDR3 runs 14 residues. Germline assignment: CDR1 LNHDA and CDR2 SQIVND (reference sequence). CDR3 in DNA: TGTGCCAGTAGTCCGAGACAGGGAGTGGAGACCCAGTACTTC. This sequence encodes CASSPRQGVETQYF.

The V and J genes are TRBV19 and TRBJ2-3, with 8 bases identical to TRBD1. The junction had 5 bases not matched to a gene; V was cut back by 7 bases and J by 5 bases. The length of the CDR3 is 13 residues. Germline V gene data show CDR1 as LNHDA and CDR2 as SQIVND (reference sequence). The CDR3 DNA is TGTGCCAGTACCCCAGGGGGCGGAGATACGCAGTATTTT. Residues: CASTPGGGDTQYF.

The chain combines TRBV27 with TRBJ2-7, with TRBD2 identical over 12 bases. The junction had 6 bases not matched to a gene; V was cut back by 5 bases and J by 4 bases. Germline loops: CDR1 MNHEY, CDR2 SMNVEV (reference sequence). The CDR3 covers 15 residues. The CDR3 DNA reads TGTGCCAGCAGTCTACTAGCGGGAGGTTGGTACGAGCAGTACTTC. As protein: CASSLLAGGWYEQYF.

The chain uses TRBV7-9 and TRBJ2-7, with 9 bases lining up with TRBD1. The trim removed 3 bases at V and 6 bases at J, leaving 9 bases unmatched. Germline CDR1 SEHNR, CDR2 FQNEAQ (reference sequence). The CDR3 consists of 15 residues. The CDR3 sequence is CASSLQGTGSLEQYF. The CDR3 bases are TGTGCCAGCAGCTTGCAGGGGACAGGGTCCCTCGAGCAGTACTTC.

The gene calls are TRBV5-1 and TRBJ2-1, with TRBD2 identical over 12 bases. From germline, CDR1 is SGHRS and CDR2 YFSETQ. J was trimmed by 8 bases and V by 4 bases; bases with no gene match: 10. The CDR3 totals 16 residues. CDR3 nucleotide sequence: TGCGCCAGCAGCCGCCCCGGGACTAGCGGGTTCGATGAGCAGTTCTTC. Its protein is CASSRPGTSGFDEQFF. The whole variable domain, filled in from reference TRBV5-1 and TRBJ2-1, reads KAGVTQTPRYLIKTRGQQVTLSCSPISGHRSVSWYQQTPGQGLQFLFEYFSETQRNKGNFPGRFSGRQFSNSRSEMNVSTLELGDSALYLCASSRPGTSGFDEQFFGPGTRLTVL.

V is TRBV7-8 and J is TRBJ2-1; D is unclear. Germline-derived CDR1 and CDR2 are SGHVS and FQNEAQ. Trimming pared 2 bases from V and 5 bases from J, leaving 13 bases between. CDR3 length: 15 amino acids. The CDR3 loop reads CASSLSTWANNEQFF. CDR3 sequence (DNA): TGTGCCAGCAGCTTATCCACATGGGCGAACAATGAGCAGTTCTTC. Full variable domain (remainder filled in from reference TRBV7-8 and TRBJ2-1): GAGVSQSPRYKVAKRGQDVALRCDPISGHVSLFWYQQALGQGPEFLTYFQNEAQLDKSGLPSDRFFAERPEGSVSTLKIQRTQQEDSAVYLCASSLSTWANNEQFFGPGTRLTVL.

The DNA for the CDR3 is TGTGCCAGCAGTGAAAGTATCGGGACTCGCGCAGATACGCAGTATTTT. Translated, it gives CASSESIGTRADTQYF. This chain joins TRBV6-1 and TRBJ2-3, with D perhaps TRBD2 (6 bases). Between the trimmed V and J ends, which lost 2 bases and 4 bases, there was a span of 16 bases. Germline V gene sequence: CDR1 MNHNS, CDR2 SASEGT. There are 16 residues in the CDR3.

CDR3 sequence (DNA): TGTGCCAGCAGCCTTATTCAGGCAGAAGCTTTCTTT. It encodes CASSLIQAEAFF. The chain couples TRBV11-3 to TRBJ1-1; D ambiguous. The ends were cut back, 5 bases at V and 8 bases at J, with 12 bases in the middle. This CDR3 spans 12 amino acids. Germline V gene sequence: CDR1 SGHNT, CDR2 YENEEA. Looking up the rest from reference TRBV11-3 and TRBJ1-1 gives the full variable domain: EAGVVQSPRYKIIEKKQPVAFWCNPISGHNTLYWYLQNLGQGPELLIRYENEEAVDDSQLPKDRFSAERLKGVDSTLKIQPAELGDSAVYLCASSLIQAEAFFGQGTRLTVV.

The rearrangement links TRBV2 to TRBJ2-5; 12 bases match TRBD2. The CDR3 is made up of 15 amino acids. In germline, CDR1 is SNHLY, CDR2 FYNNEI. J gave up 4 bases and V 3 bases, and 3 bases lay outside the gene matches. The CDR3 bases are TGTGCCAGCAGTGATGCTAGCGGGAGGGGAGAGACCCAGTACTTC. This translates into CASSDASGRGETQYF. Looking up the rest from reference TRBV2 and TRBJ2-5 gives the full variable domain: EPEVTQTPSHQVTQMGQEVILRCVPISNHLYFYWYRQILGQKVEFLVSFYNNEISEKSEIFDDQFSVERPDGSNFTLKIRSTKLEDSAMYFCASSDASGRGETQYFGPGTRLLVL.

The chain has TRBV6-1 and TRBJ1-2; D uncertain. Germline lookup yields CDR1 MNHNS and CDR2 SASEGT. V dropped 5 bases and J dropped 5 bases, with 15 bases sitting between them. The CDR3 has 14 amino acids. DNA of the CDR3: TGTGCCAGCAGTCCCTCTCCGGGAGATTATGGCTACACCTTC. This gives the protein CASSPSPGDYGYTF.

The chain carries TRBV28 and TRBJ2-7; D remains unclear. Germline CDR1 is MDHEN and CDR2 is SYDVKM. This CDR3 region has 16 residues. Trimming took 8 bases from V and 2 from J, leaving 22 bases between them. The CDR3 reads CASCAHGSPLPYEQYF. The CDR3 coding sequence is TGTGCCAGCTGCGCCCATGGCAGCCCACTACCCTACGAGCAGTACTTC. Supplemented by reference TRBV28 and TRBJ2-7, the full variable domain reads DVKVTQSSRYLVKRTGEKVFLECVQDMDHENMFWYRQDPGLGLRLIYFSYDVKMKEKGDIPEGYSVSREKKERFSLILESASTNQTSMYLCASCAHGSPLPYEQYFGPGTRLTVT.

The chain couples TRBV5-1 to TRBJ2-7, with TRBD2 identical over 10 bases. Trimming cost V 0 bases and J 4 bases; bases outside gene matches: 7. CDR3 length: 16 residues. CDR1 SGHRS and CDR2 YFSETQ come from the germline V gene. The CDR3 nucleotides are TGCGCCAGCAGCTTGGCCCTAGCGGGAGCGGGGTACGAGCAGTACTTC. Translation gives CASSLALAGAGYEQYF.

The chain links TRBV11-3 to TRBJ2-5, with D perhaps matching TRBD2 (5 bases). The CDR3 extends over 14 amino acids. Germline lookup yields CDR1 SGHNT and CDR2 YENEEA. V was pared by 7 bases and J by 4 bases, with 16 bases between. This CDR3 is CASTWRAGGETQYF. The CDR3 DNA sequence: TGTGCCAGCACTTGGCGGGCGGGCGGAGAGACCCAGTACTTC.

DNA of the CDR3: TGTGCCAGCAGCCGACCGGGACAGGGGGCGTACACTGAAGCTTTCTTT. Encoded protein: CASSRPGQGAYTEAFF. The V call is TRBV11-3, the J call TRBJ1-1, with 12 bases that match TRBD1. From germline, CDR1 is SGHNT and CDR2 YENEEA. With V trimmed by 5 bases and J by 3 bases, 7 bases remained unmatched. The length of the CDR3 is 16 residues.

The chain carries TRBV5-6 and TRBJ2-2; D gene uncertain. The CDR3 length is 14 residues. In germline, CDR1 is SGHDT, CDR2 YYEEEE. The V end lost 0 bases, the J end lost 7 bases, and 10 bases lay between the germline ends. Here the CDR3 reads CASSLVGGVGELFF. The CDR3 nucleotides are TGTGCCAGCAGCTTGGTAGGCGGTGTCGGGGAGCTGTTTTTT. Full variable domain (outside the CDR3, taken from reference TRBV5-6 and TRBJ2-2): DAGVTQSPTHLIKTRGQQVTLRCSPKSGHDTVSWYQQALGQGPQFIFQYYEEEERQRGNFPDRFSGHQFPNYSSELNVNALLLGDSALYLCASSLVGGVGELFFGEGSRLTVL.

The V and J genes are TRBV7-9 and TRBJ2-3; 9 bases are shared with TRBD1. Germline trimming cut 5 bases from V and 0 bases from J; bases unmatched to any gene: 3. Germline CDR1 is SEHNR and CDR2 is FQNEAQ (reference sequence). The CDR3 runs to 15 residues. This CDR3 reads CASSADRGSTDTQYF. The CDR3 DNA is TGTGCCAGCAGCGCTGACAGGGGGAGCACAGATACGCAGTATTTT.

The chain joins TRBV4-2 to TRBJ2-1; TRBD2 agrees at 7 bases. J lost 5 bases, V lost 0 bases, and 7 bases had no gene match. There are 16 residues in the CDR3. Germline V lookup: CDR1 LGHNA, CDR2 YNFKEQ. The CDR3 DNA is TGTGCCAGCAGCCAAGACAGCGGGATCGACCACAATGAGCAGTTCTTC. Translated: CASSQDSGIDHNEQFF.

The J gene is TRBJ1-4, the V gene TRBV13; TRBD1 agrees at 9 bases. Germline V gives CDR1 PRHDT, CDR2 FYEKMQ (reference sequence). The CDR3 runs 15 residues. Trimming removed 4 bases from V and 7 bases from J; junction bases left unmatched: 7. This CDR3 reads CASSYDRGTGEKLFF. CDR3 nucleotide sequence: TGTGCCAGCAGCTACGACAGGGGGACCGGTGAAAAACTGTTTTTT.